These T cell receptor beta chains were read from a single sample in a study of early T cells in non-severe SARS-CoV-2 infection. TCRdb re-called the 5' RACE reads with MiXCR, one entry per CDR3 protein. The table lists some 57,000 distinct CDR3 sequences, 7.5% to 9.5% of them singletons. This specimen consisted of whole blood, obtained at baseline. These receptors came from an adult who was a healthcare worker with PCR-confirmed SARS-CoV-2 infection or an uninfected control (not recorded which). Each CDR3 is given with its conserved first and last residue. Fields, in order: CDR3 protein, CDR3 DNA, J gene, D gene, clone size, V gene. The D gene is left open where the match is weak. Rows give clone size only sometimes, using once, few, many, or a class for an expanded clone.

CDR3: CASSDHTGGFSYGYTF
DNA: TGCGCCAGCAGTGACCATACAGGGGGCTTTTCCTATGGCTACACCTTC
J: TRBJ1-2
D: TRBD1
size: few
V: TRBV10-2

CDR3: CASSPQSAVRSYEQYF
DNA: TGTGCCAGCAGCCCCCAAAGTGCGGTAAGGTCCTACGAGCAGTACTTC
J: TRBJ2-7
D: NA
size: NA
V: TRBV3-1

CDR3: CASSSGGRGDEQYF
DNA: TGCGCCAGCAGCTCGGGGGGACGAGGGGACGAGCAGTACTTC
J: TRBJ2-7
D: TRBD2
size: few
V: TRBV5-1

CDR3: CASSLTGGNEKLFF
DNA: TGTGCCAGTAGTTTGACAGGGGGTAATGAAAAACTGTTTTTT
J: TRBJ1-4
D: TRBD1
size: NA
V: TRBV19

CDR3: CASSPPAGDYEQYF
DNA: TGTGCCAGCTCACCACCGGCAGGGGACTACGAGCAGTACTTC
J: TRBJ2-7
D: NA
size: many
V: TRBV18

CDR3: CASLGLADTGELFF
DNA: TGTGCCAGCTTAGGACTAGCAGACACCGGGGAGCTGTTTTTT
J: TRBJ2-2
D: TRBD2
size: NA
V: TRBV11-2

CDR3: CASSLTESSYNEQFF
DNA: TGTGCCAGCTCCCTCACCGAGAGCTCCTACAATGAGCAGTTCTTC
J: TRBJ2-1
D: NA
size: many
V: TRBV6-1

CDR3: CSVYQRRNEQFF
DNA: TGCAGCGTCTATCAAAGGCGGAATGAGCAGTTCTTC
J: TRBJ2-1
D: NA
size: few
V: TRBV29-1

CDR3: CAWDTGPIRAFF
DNA: TGTGCCTGGGATACAGGCCCGATTCGAGCTTTCTTT
J: TRBJ1-1
D: NA
size: few
V: TRBV30

CDR3: CASSLRRGATRNTEAFF
DNA: TGCGCCAGCAGCCTCAGACGGGGTGCGACACGGAACACTGAAGCTTTCTTT
J: TRBJ1-1
D: NA
size: NA
V: TRBV5-1

CDR3: CATGDLISGANVLTF
DNA: TGTGCCACCGGAGACCTCATCTCTGGGGCCAACGTCCTGACTTTC
J: TRBJ2-6
D: NA
size: few
V: TRBV10-3

CDR3: CSALSGNNHYEQYF
DNA: TGCAGCGCCCTTAGCGGGAACAACCACTACGAGCAGTACTTC
J: TRBJ2-7
D: TRBD2
size: many
V: TRBV29-1

CDR3: CASTLGTSGSNEQFF
DNA: TGTGCCAGCACCCTGGGGACTAGCGGGAGCAATGAGCAGTTCTTC
J: TRBJ2-1
D: TRBD2
size: many
V: TRBV6-5

CDR3: CASSYSYRVNQPQHF
DNA: TGTGCCAGCAGTTACTCGTACAGGGTTAATCAGCCCCAGCATTTT
J: TRBJ1-5
D: NA
size: NA
V: TRBV6-5

CDR3: CASSPQPGGGHSTQYF
DNA: TGTGCCAGCAGCCCTCAACCGGGAGGGGGGCATTCTACGCAGTATTTT
J: TRBJ2-3
D: TRBD2
size: NA
V: TRBV9

CDR3: CASSEAQGFNYGYTF
DNA: TGCGCCAGCAGCGAGGCTCAGGGCTTTAACTATGGCTACACCTTC
J: TRBJ1-2
D: NA
size: few
V: TRBV5-1

CDR3: CSALDRVEQPQHF
DNA: TGCAGCGCTCTGGACAGGGTGGAACAGCCCCAGCATTTT
J: TRBJ1-5
D: TRBD1
size: NA
V: TRBV29-1

CDR3: CASSQDLPDTQYF
DNA: TGCGCCAGCAGCCAAGATCTACCAGATACGCAGTATTTT
J: TRBJ2-3
D: NA
size: NA
V: TRBV4-1

CDR3: CASSLDLPHSGNTIYF
DNA: TGTGCCAGCAGCCTGGACCTTCCCCACTCTGGAAACACCATATATTTT
J: TRBJ1-3
D: NA
size: many
V: TRBV14

CDR3: CATRWGTSADTQYF
DNA: TGTGCCACTCGATGGGGGACTAGCGCAGATACGCAGTATTTT
J: TRBJ2-3
D: TRBD2
size: few
V: TRBV2

CDR3: CASIAVASTDTQYF
DNA: TGTGCCAGCATCGCAGTGGCCAGCACAGATACGCAGTATTTT
J: TRBJ2-3
D: NA
size: many
V: TRBV5-6

CDR3: CATSDGGPVETQYF
DNA: TGTGCCACCAGTGATGGAGGCCCCGTGGAGACCCAGTACTTC
J: TRBJ2-5
D: NA
size: many
V: TRBV24-1

CDR3: CASSASGRVADTQYF
DNA: TGTGCCAGCAGTGCCAGCGGGAGGGTTGCAGATACGCAGTATTTT
J: TRBJ2-3
D: TRBD2
size: few
V: TRBV25-1

CDR3: CASSFTTSGRGTKETQYF
DNA: TGTGCCAGCAGCTTTACGACTAGCGGGAGGGGAACTAAGGAGACCCAGTACTTC
J: TRBJ2-5
D: TRBD2
size: NA
V: TRBV7-6

CDR3: CARGSDTQYF
DNA: TGTGCCAGGGGGTCAGATACGCAGTATTTT
J: TRBJ2-3
D: NA
size: NA
V: TRBV6-5

CDR3: CASSPQSSYEQYF
DNA: TGTGCCAGCAGCCCACAAAGCTCCTACGAGCAGTACTTC
J: TRBJ2-7
D: NA
size: NA
V: TRBV7-3

CDR3: CASSPRRTTLYEQYF
DNA: TGTGCCAGCTCACCCCGGAGGACAACCCTCTACGAGCAGTACTTC
J: TRBJ2-7
D: NA
size: NA
V: TRBV18

CDR3: CASSSLRDYGYTF
DNA: TGCGCCAGCAGCTCACTGCGGGACTATGGCTACACCTTC
J: TRBJ1-2
D: NA
size: few
V: TRBV5-1

CDR3: CASSHRGLSTYEQYF
DNA: TGTGCCAGCAGCCATAGGGGCCTATCTACCTACGAGCAGTACTTC
J: TRBJ2-7
D: NA
size: many
V: TRBV3-1

CDR3: CASSPRGTSADTQYF
DNA: TGTGCCAGCAGCCCGCGGGGGACTAGCGCAGATACGCAGTATTTT
J: TRBJ2-3
D: TRBD2
size: many
V: TRBV9

CDR3: CATRYRDRGSYEQYF
DNA: TGTGCCACCAGGTACCGGGACAGGGGCTCCTACGAGCAGTACTTC
J: TRBJ2-7
D: TRBD1
size: few
V: TRBV24-1

CDR3: CASSSPTNEQFF
DNA: TGCGCCAGCAGCTCGCCTACGAATGAGCAGTTCTTC
J: TRBJ2-1
D: NA
size: few
V: TRBV4-1

CDR3: CASSYSLEAVSFSKYYF
DNA: TGTGCCAGCAGTTACTCCCTCGAGGCGGTATCCTTCTCCAAATACTATTTT
J: TRBJ2-3
D: NA
size: few
V: TRBV6-2/TRBV6-3

CDR3: CASSPIGPATEAFF
DNA: TGTGCCAGCTCACCAATAGGGCCAGCAACTGAAGCTTTCTTT
J: TRBJ1-1
D: NA
size: NA
V: TRBV18

CDR3: CASRGTSEKFTDTQYF
DNA: TGTGCCAGCCGAGGGACTAGCGAGAAATTCACAGATACGCAGTATTTT
J: TRBJ2-3
D: TRBD2
size: NA
V: TRBV18